The clone carrying this T cell receptor beta chain was observed once. No antigen is known for it. The sample originates from a study of T-cell memory formation after mild COVID-19. Study findings and constraints: CD4+ bias marked clones expanding day 15 to 37, unlike balanced contracting clones. The CD4+ clones that contracted clustered mainly within CM and EM, and the CD8+ clones concentrated in EMRA.

Germline CDR1 reads LGHNA; CDR2 reads YNFKEQ. This CDR3 contains 15 residues. Trimming pared 1 base from V and 2 bases from J, leaving 8 bases between. Barcoded TCR alpha and TCR beta cDNA libraries with UMIs came from 5'RACE using constant-segment primers. TCRdb used MiXCR to reprocess the 5' RACE reads, holding one entry per CDR3 protein. The sample lists about 400,000 distinct CDR3 sequences, around a quarter occurring once. This chain joins TRBV4-2 and TRBJ2-2; D not certain. Sequencing input: PBMCs or a T cell subset sorted from them (not recorded which). This clonotype was sampled from an adult woman who had mild COVID-19 (a few samples of this study predate the infection). Cell type and time point are not known. CDR3 sequence reads: CASSQGRRNTGELFF. The CDR3 DNA is TGTGCCAGCAGCCAAGGCAGGAGAAACACCGGGGAGCTGTTTTTT.